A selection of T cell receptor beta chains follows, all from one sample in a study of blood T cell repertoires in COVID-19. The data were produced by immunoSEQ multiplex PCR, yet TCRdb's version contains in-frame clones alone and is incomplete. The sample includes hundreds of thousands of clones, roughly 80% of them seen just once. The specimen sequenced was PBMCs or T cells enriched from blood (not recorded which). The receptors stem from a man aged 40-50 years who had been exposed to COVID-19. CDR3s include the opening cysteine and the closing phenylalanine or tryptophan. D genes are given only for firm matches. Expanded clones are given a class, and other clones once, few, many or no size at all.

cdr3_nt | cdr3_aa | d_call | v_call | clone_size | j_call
TGTGCCAGCACCCCCGGTGTCGGGTTGGGGCGCGAGCAGTACTTC | CASTPGVGLGREQYF | - | TRBV9 | - | TRBJ2-7
TGTGCCAGCAGCCAAGGGGGGGGCGCAGGGGATACGCAGTATTTT | CASSQGGGAGDTQYF | - | TRBV3-1/TRBV3-2 | once | TRBJ2-3
TGTGCCAGCAGCCAGGTTTCAGGGGGCTGGGAAACTTATGGCTACACCTTC | CASSQVSGGWETYGYTF | TRBD1 | TRBV11-3 | once | TRBJ1-2
TGCGCCAGCAGCTCCGACAGAAATAGCCCCTACGAGCAGTACTTC | CASSSDRNSPYEQYF | - | TRBV10-1 | - | TRBJ2-7
TGTGCCACAGCCAGACAGGATAATCAGCCCCAGCATTTT | CATARQDNQPQHF | - | TRBV6-5 | - | TRBJ1-5
TGTGCCAGCAGCTTAGGGACAGAGAAAAATACTGAGCAGTTCTTC | CASSLGTEKNTEQFF | - | TRBV11-3 | - | TRBJ2-1
TGTGCCACCAGTGACGGGTACCTCCCTGATACGCAGTATTTT | CATSDGYLPDTQYF | - | TRBV24-1 | - | TRBJ2-3
TGTGCCAGTAGTGGGAGCGGGGGCGGGGAGCAGTACTTC | CASSGSGGGEQYF | TRBD2 | TRBV19 | - | TRBJ2-7
TGTGCCACTGGGACTAGCGGCTCCGGAACCCCCTACGAGCAGTACTTC | CATGTSGSGTPYEQYF | TRBD2 | TRBV19 | - | TRBJ2-7
TGTGCCAGCAGTTCGGGACAGGGCGTCCTCAACTATGGCTACACCTTC | CASSSGQGVLNYGYTF | TRBD1 | TRBV6-2/TRBV6-3 | - | TRBJ1-2
TGTGCCTGGTCTGTTACACAGGGGATTGGCCATCAGCCCCAGCATTTT | CAWSVTQGIGHQPQHF | TRBD1 | TRBV30 | - | TRBJ1-5
TGCGCCAGCAGCTTGGGAGGACAGGCTGATGGCTACACCTTC | CASSLGGQADGYTF | TRBD1 | TRBV5-1 | - | TRBJ1-2
TGTGCCAGCAGCTTAAGGGGTGGGAGGGCTGGAGATACGCAGTATTTT | CASSLRGGRAGDTQYF | TRBD2 | TRBV7-8 | - | TRBJ2-3
TGCAGCGTTGTTGAGGGAGGGACCCAGTACTTC | CSVVEGGTQYF | - | TRBV29-1 | - | TRBJ2-5
TGTGCCAGCAGCCAAGAGGTACGAGGTAATTCACCCCTCCACTTT | CASSQEVRGNSPLHF | - | TRBV3-1/TRBV3-2 | - | TRBJ1-6
TGTGCCAGCAGCTCTAATAAGAACACTGAAGCTTTCTTT | CASSSNKNTEAFF | - | TRBV7-9 | - | TRBJ1-1
TGTGCCAGTAGTAGAAGTTCGGGAGCCGGGGAGCTGTTTTTT | CASSRSSGAGELFF | - | TRBV19 | - | TRBJ2-2
TGTGCCACCAGTGCGACCTTCAGGGATCAGCCCCAGCATTTT | CATSATFRDQPQHF | - | TRBV24-1 | - | TRBJ1-5
TGTGCCAGCGCCCAAGCCGTTAGGGGGAACACCGGGGAGCTGTTTTTT | CASAQAVRGNTGELFF | - | TRBV28 | - | TRBJ2-2
TGTGCCAGCACCTCTCCGGGACTAGCGGACTACGAGCAGTACTTC | CASTSPGLADYEQYF | TRBD2 | TRBV5-6 | - | TRBJ2-7
TGTGCCAGCAGCTTGTTTTCGACAGATTTCCAGCCCCAGCATTTT | CASSLFSTDFQPQHF | - | TRBV5-6 | - | TRBJ1-5
TGTGCCAGTAGTATCTTCCATGACTATCCAAAATCCTACGAGCAGTACTTC | CASSIFHDYPKSYEQYF | - | TRBV19 | - | TRBJ2-7
TGTGCCCGAAGGGGACAGGGGTCCAACGAGCAGTACTTC | CARRGQGSNEQYF | TRBD1 | TRBV30 | - | TRBJ2-7
TGTGCCAGCACCCTACAGGGGGTCACCGGGGAGCTGTTTTTT | CASTLQGVTGELFF | TRBD1 | TRBV7-3 | - | TRBJ2-2
TGTGCCAGCACCCTATCTGCAGGGACTGAAGCTTTCTTT | CASTLSAGTEAFF | - | TRBV6-5 | - | TRBJ1-1